This T cell receptor beta chain was found in a study of siplizumab effects on memory and regulatory T cells. Trimming took 2 bases from V and 13 from J; bases not matched to a gene: 4. Germline CDR1 reads MNHEY; CDR2 reads SVGAGI. CDR3 length: 11 amino acids. Assay: immunoSEQ multiplex PCR; the TCRdb copy retains only in-frame clones and omits some. The repertoire holds tens of thousands of clones, with 90% to 95% as singletons. Material: non-Treg CD4+ T cells sorted from blood. The chain recombines TRBV6-5 with TRBJ2-5; 7 bases are a match to TRBD1. The TCR was taken from a human donor in good health. CDR3 loop: CASSYGQARYF. DNA of the CDR3: TGTGCCAGCAGTTACGGACAGGCCCGGTACTTC.